The clone carrying this T cell receptor (beta chain) was seen a few times. Its antigen is not identified. The V and J ends lost 4 bases and 5 bases, in that order; junction bases with no gene match: 10. CDR3 length: 16 amino acids. Germline CDR1 and CDR2: SGHRS and YFSETQ. Notes on the study in general: The larger-cohort validation was restricted to a single TCR beta V-J rearrangement rather than whole repertoires.

Each CDR3 protein is one row after TCRdb ran MiXCR on the 5' RACE reads. The data show approximately 37,000 distinct CDR3 sequences, approximately 17% seen once. The material sequenced was naive CD4+ T cells sorted from a lymph node. Subset noted: naive CD4+ T cells, CD4+CD45RA+CD25-. This TCR was sampled from a female donor with breast cancer. This chain connects TRBV5-1 to TRBJ2-7; 12 nucleotides agree with TRBD2. The CDR3, as DNA: TGCGCCAGCAGCCCAATGGCCACTAGCGGGAGGAACGAGCAGTACTTC. Translation gives CASSPMATSGRNEQYF.